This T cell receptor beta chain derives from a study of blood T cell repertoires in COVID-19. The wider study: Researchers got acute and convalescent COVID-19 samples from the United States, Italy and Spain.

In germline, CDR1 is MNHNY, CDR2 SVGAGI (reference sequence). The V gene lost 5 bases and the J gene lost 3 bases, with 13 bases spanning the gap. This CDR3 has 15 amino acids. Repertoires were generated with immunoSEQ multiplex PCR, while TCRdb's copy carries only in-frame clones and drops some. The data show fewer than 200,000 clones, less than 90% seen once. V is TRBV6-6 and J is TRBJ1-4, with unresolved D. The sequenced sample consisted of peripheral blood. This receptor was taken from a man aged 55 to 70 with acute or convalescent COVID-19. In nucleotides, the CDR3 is TGTGCCAGCAGTACAGCCAGGAGGTCTAATGAAAAACTGTTTTTT. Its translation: CASSTARRSNEKLFF.